This entry lists 19 T cell receptor beta chains sequenced from one sample in a study of T cells after yellow fever vaccination (dated by TCRdb to the late 2010s). Library preparation employed 5' RACE. Sequenced using an Illumina HiSeq 2500. Clones were called with MiXCR by TCRdb after fastp trimmed the public reads at Q25, and only in-frame beta chains were retained. For every CDR3 protein sequence, its rows merge into one entry that carries the most common genes and DNA. For this sample there are about 350,000 distinct CDR3 sequences; approximately 8% appear just once. Of the sample, roughly a sixth falls within the top ten clones. The label giving this sample's treatment or condition can be read as: live attenuated yellow fever vaccine strain. The specimen was PBMCs, collected about 41 days after the first yellow fever vaccination. All receptors derive from a man younger than 35 who received the YFV17D yellow fever vaccine.

The rearrangement uses TRBV24-1 and TRBJ1-1, with D maybe TRBD1 (5 bases). The CDR3 has 16 residues. V lost 3 bases, J lost 6 bases, and 19 bases lay in between. Germline CDR1 and CDR2: KGHDR and SFDVKD. The chain's CDR3 is CATSDGGGDGFAEAFF. The CDR3 DNA is TGTGCCACCAGTGATGGGGGAGGGGATGGTTTCGCTGAAGCTTTCTTT.

This clonotype was observed a handful of times. This sequence joins TRBV18 and TRBJ2-7; D is ambiguous. Germline-derived CDR1 and CDR2 are KGHSH and LQKENI. Trimming shortened V by 2 bases and J by 3 bases, and 11 bases separated the two germline ends. CDR3 length equals 14 residues. CDR3 loop: CASSPEATFYEQYF. The CDR3 nucleotides are TGTGCCAGCTCACCAGAGGCAACGTTCTACGAGCAGTACTTC.

CDR3 sequence reads: CSARRSRSSYNEQFF. The DNA for the CDR3 is TGCAGTGCTAGACGAAGTAGGAGCTCCTACAATGAGCAGTTCTTC. The chain couples TRBV20-1 to TRBJ2-1, with D uncertain. The CDR3 is made up of 15 amino acids. Germline loops: CDR1 DFQATT, CDR2 SNEGSKA (reference sequence). Between the trimmed V and J ends, which lost 2 bases and 0 bases, there was a span of 11 bases.

The chain uses TRBV18 and TRBJ2-7; D unclear. This CDR3 has 12 amino acids. CDR1 is KGHSH and CDR2 is LQKENI in the germline V gene. The V gene lost 6 bases and the J gene lost 2 bases, with 8 bases spanning the gap. The CDR3: CASSPNTYEQYF. For the CDR3, the DNA is TGTGCCAGCTCGCCCAACACCTACGAGCAGTACTTC.

The rearrangement links TRBV10-3 to TRBJ1-2; 8 bases agree with TRBD1. Germline V gene sequence: CDR1 ENHRY, CDR2 SYGVKD. The CDR3 contains 13 residues. With 2 bases clipped from V and 7 bases from J, the junction kept 3 bases outside the gene matches. The CDR3 DNA reads TGTGCCATCAGTGAGACAGGGGGTCCTGGCTACACCTTC. It specifies CAISETGGPGYTF.

The V gene is TRBV4-2, the J gene TRBJ1-1, with D possibly being TRBD1 (6 bases). This CDR3 has 13 residues. V lost 2 bases and J lost 6, with 10 bases in between. In germline, CDR1 is LGHNA, CDR2 YNFKEQ. The CDR3 protein is CASSQRGISEAFF. The DNA for the CDR3 is TGTGCCAGCAGCCAAAGGGGGATCTCTGAAGCTTTCTTT.

In this sample, this clonotype turned up a few times. The CDR3 protein is CATSREGETQYF. CDR3 DNA: TGTGCCACCAGCAGAGAAGGGGAGACCCAGTACTTC. This chain joins TRBV15 and TRBJ2-5; D not certain. From germline, CDR1 is LNHNV and CDR2 YYDKDF (reference sequence). Trimming removed 0 bases from V and 5 bases from J, with 4 bases in between. The CDR3 totals 12 residues.

This rearrangement joins TRBV2 to TRBJ1-2; D possibly corresponds to TRBD1 (6 bases). This CDR3 has 13 amino acids. Trimming took off 3 bases at V and 7 bases at J, with 12 bases between the two ends. The germline gives CDR1 SNHLY, CDR2 FYNNEI. The CDR3 here is CASSERAGVGYTF. The CDR3 bases are TGTGCCAGCAGTGAGCGGGCAGGGGTTGGCTACACCTTC.

The rearrangement joins TRBV19 to TRBJ2-1; D unclear. The CDR3 loop spans 14 amino acids. Germline V gene sequence: CDR1 LNHDA, CDR2 SQIVND (reference sequence). Trimming removed 5 bases from V and 6 bases from J, with 14 bases in between. The CDR3 DNA reads TGTGCCAGTAGTTCGGCGGCGACGCCCAATGAGCAGTTCTTC. It is translated as CASSSAATPNEQFF.

The chain links TRBV7-2 to TRBJ2-5; 10 bases are a match to TRBD2. From germline, CDR1 is SGHTA and CDR2 FQGNSA. The CDR3 runs to 17 residues. J gave up 5 bases and V 1 base, and 10 bases lay outside the gene matches. CDR3 loop: CASSLGAPSGGLETQYF. As DNA, the CDR3 is TGTGCCAGCAGCTTAGGGGCACCTAGCGGGGGTCTGGAGACCCAGTACTTC.

This clonotype was seen only a few times. The rearrangement links TRBV7-9 to TRBJ1-1; unclear D gene. Germline assignment: CDR1 SEHNR and CDR2 FQNEAQ (reference sequence). The CDR3 totals 13 residues. V gave up 6 bases and J gave up 11 bases, with 19 bases separating them. CDR3 sequence (DNA): TGTGCCAGCAGGTTCTTTAGCAGCAGCAGTGCTTTCTTT. Translated: CASRFFSSSSAFF.

The chain joins TRBV5-1 to TRBJ1-2, with D perhaps TRBD1 (5 bases). The germline V gene has CDR1 SGHRS and CDR2 YFSETQ. The CDR3 covers 12 residues. V lost 4 bases and J 8 bases, leaving 12 bases between the germline ends. The CDR3 reads CASSADRQGYTF. CDR3 sequence (DNA): TGCGCCAGCAGCGCAGACCGACAGGGCTACACCTTC.

This clonotype was recorded many times. V gene TRBV27 combines with J gene TRBJ1-4; TRBD1 is a possible D gene (6 bases). Germline V gene data show CDR1 as MNHEY and CDR2 as SMNVEV (reference sequence). Trimming pared 7 bases from V and 4 bases from J, leaving 13 bases between. The CDR3 is 14 amino acids. The CDR3 DNA reads as TGTGCCAGCAAGTTGGGACACCATAATGAAAAACTGTTTTTT. Protein product: CASKLGHHNEKLFF. Combining the CDR3 with reference TRBV27 and TRBJ1-4 gives the whole variable domain EAQVTQNPRYLITVTGKKLTVTCSQNMNHEYMSWYRQDPGLGLRQIYYSMNVEVTDKGDVPEGYKVSRKEKRNFPLILESPSPNQTSLYFCASKLGHHNEKLFFGSGTQLSVL.

The chain has TRBV19 and TRBJ1-5, with TRBD1 matching over 8 bases. Germline lookup yields CDR1 LNHDA and CDR2 SQIVND (reference sequence). The CDR3 extends over 14 amino acids. Germline trimming cut 3 bases from V and 6 bases from J; bases unmatched to any gene: 4. CDR3 sequence (DNA): TGTGCCAGTAGTATCGAGGGACAGGTTCAGCCCCAGCATTTT. Translating gives CASSIEGQVQPQHF.

This clonotype was counted many times. V gene TRBV20-1 combines with J gene TRBJ2-7, with TRBD2 matching over 9 bases. The CDR3 sequence is 18 residues long. With 0 bases clipped from V and 0 bases from J, the junction kept 12 bases outside the gene matches. The germline gives CDR1 DFQATT, CDR2 SNEGSKA (reference sequence). The CDR3 DNA sequence: TGCAGTGCTAGAGATAGGCGTAGCGGGGGCCTTAGCTCCTACGAGCAGTACTTC. Protein sequence: CSARDRRSGGLSSYEQYF.

This clonotype was picked up many times. The rearrangement uses TRBV4-2 and TRBJ2-1; D gene unclear. The ends were cut back, 0 bases at V and 1 base at J, with 10 bases in the middle. Germline CDR1 and CDR2: LGHNA and YNFKEQ. The CDR3 extends over 16 amino acids. This CDR3 is CASSQDRRVSYNEQFF. CDR3 nucleotides: TGTGCCAGCAGCCAAGATCGAAGGGTTTCCTACAATGAGCAGTTCTTC.

This clonotype was found a few times. V and J are TRBV5-8 and TRBJ1-1; no clear D. Germline V gene lookup returns CDR1 SGHTS and CDR2 YDEGEE. V gave up 6 bases and J gave up 4 bases, with 19 bases separating them. The CDR3 length is 15 residues. The CDR3 bases are TGTGCCAGCAACTTCCAGCGGGGAGGATTCACTGAAGCTTTCTTT. Translation gives CASNFQRGGFTEAFF. Drawing the rest from reference TRBV5-8 and TRBJ1-1, the complete variable domain is EAGVTQSPTHLIKTRGQQATLRCSPISGHTSVYWYQQALGLGLQFLLWYDEGEERNRGNFPPRFSGRQFPNYSSELNVNALELEDSALYLCASNFQRGGFTEAFFGQGTRLTVV.

This chain connects TRBV11-2 to TRBJ2-6, with TRBD1 matching 9 bases. The ends lost 0 bases at V and 2 bases at J; junction bases unmatched: 11. Germline assignment: CDR1 SGHAT and CDR2 FQNNGV. The CDR3 is 20 residues long. The CDR3 loop is CASSLEARDRERTGANVLTF. As DNA, the CDR3 is TGTGCCAGCAGCTTAGAGGCCCGGGACAGGGAGAGAACTGGGGCCAACGTCCTGACTTTC.

This clonotype was observed a handful of times. CDR3 DNA sequence: TGTGCCAGCAGCGCCTGGTTCGGGATGGTCAATGAGCAGTTCTTC. Its protein is CASSAWFGMVNEQFF. This chain connects TRBV11-2 to TRBJ2-1; possibly TRBD2 for D (5 bases). The CDR3 consists of 15 residues. CDR1 and CDR2 from the germline V gene are SGHAT and FQNNGV. V was trimmed by 5 bases and J by 6 bases, leaving 17 bases between them.